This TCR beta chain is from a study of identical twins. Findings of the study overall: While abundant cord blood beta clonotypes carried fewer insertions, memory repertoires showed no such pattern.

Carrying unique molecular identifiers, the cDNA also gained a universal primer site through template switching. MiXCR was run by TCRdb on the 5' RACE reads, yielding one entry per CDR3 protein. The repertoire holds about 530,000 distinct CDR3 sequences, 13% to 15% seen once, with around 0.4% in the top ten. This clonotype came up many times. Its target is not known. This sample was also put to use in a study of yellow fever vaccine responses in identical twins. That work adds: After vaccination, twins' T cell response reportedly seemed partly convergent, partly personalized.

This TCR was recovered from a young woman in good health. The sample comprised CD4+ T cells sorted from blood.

In DNA form, the CDR3 reads TGCAGTGCACGCGGGGGAGATACGCAGTATTTT. Translating gives CSARGGDTQYF. J is TRBJ2-3 and V is TRBV20-1, with 7 bases lining up with TRBD2. The V segment lost 6 bases and the J segment 5 bases; nucleotides outside the gene matches: 2. The germline CDR1 and CDR2 sequences are DFQATT and SNEGSKA (reference sequence). This CDR3 contains 11 residues.